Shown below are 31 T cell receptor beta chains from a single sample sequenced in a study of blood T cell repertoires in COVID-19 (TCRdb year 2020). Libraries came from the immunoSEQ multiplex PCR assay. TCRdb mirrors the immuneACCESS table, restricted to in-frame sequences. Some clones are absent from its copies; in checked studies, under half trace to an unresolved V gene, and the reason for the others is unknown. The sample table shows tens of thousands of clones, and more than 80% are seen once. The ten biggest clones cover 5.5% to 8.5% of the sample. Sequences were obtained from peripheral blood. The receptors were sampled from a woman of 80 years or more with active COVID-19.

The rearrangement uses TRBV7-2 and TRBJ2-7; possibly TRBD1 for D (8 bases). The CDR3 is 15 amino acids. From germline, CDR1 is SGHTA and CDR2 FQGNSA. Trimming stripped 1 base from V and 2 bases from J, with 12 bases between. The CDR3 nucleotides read TGTGCCAGCAGCTTAGTAACAGGGGGGGCCTACGAGCAGTACTTC. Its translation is CASSLVTGGAYEQYF.

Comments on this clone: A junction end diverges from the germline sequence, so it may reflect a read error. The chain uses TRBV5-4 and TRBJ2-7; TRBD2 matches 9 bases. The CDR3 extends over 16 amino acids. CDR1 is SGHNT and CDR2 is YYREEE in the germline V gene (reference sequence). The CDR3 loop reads CAGSPFSGSIYDEQYF. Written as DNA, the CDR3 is TGTGCCGGCAGCCCCTTTAGCGGGAGTATCTATGACGAGCAGTACTTC. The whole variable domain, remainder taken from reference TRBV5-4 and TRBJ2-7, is ETGVTQSPTHLIKTRGQQVTLRCSSQSGHNTVSWYQQALGQGPQFIFQYYREEENGRGNFPPRFSGLQFPNYSSELNVNALELDDSALYLCAGSPFSGSIYDEQYFGPGTRLTVT.

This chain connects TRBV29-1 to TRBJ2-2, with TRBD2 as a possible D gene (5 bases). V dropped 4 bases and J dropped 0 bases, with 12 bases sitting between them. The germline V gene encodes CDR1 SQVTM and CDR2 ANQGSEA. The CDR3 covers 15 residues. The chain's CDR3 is CSVVPAVANTGELFF. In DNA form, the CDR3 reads TGCAGCGTTGTCCCAGCGGTGGCGAACACCGGGGAGCTGTTTTTT.

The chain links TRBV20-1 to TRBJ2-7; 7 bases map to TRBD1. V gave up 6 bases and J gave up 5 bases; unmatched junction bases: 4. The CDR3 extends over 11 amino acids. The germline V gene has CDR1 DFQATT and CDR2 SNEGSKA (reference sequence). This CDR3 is CSANRGHEQYF. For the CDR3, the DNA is TGCAGTGCCAACAGGGGCCACGAGCAGTACTTC.

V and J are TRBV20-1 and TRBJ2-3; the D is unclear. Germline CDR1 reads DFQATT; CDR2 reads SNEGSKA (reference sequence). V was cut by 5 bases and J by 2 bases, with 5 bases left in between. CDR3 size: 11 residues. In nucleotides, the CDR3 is TGCAGTGCTCTAAACACAGATACGCAGTATTTT. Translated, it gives CSALNTDTQYF.

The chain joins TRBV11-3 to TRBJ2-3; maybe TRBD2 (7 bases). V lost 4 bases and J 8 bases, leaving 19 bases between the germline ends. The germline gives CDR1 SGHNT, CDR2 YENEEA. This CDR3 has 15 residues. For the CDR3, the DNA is TGTGCCAGCAGCTCCATCCTGGCGGGGGCAAGTACGCAGTATTTT. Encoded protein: CASSSILAGASTQYF.

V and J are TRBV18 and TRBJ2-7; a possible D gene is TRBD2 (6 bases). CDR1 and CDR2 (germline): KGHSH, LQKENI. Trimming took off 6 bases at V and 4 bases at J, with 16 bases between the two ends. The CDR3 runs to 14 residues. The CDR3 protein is CASSPRGIGYEQYF. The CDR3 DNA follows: TGTGCCAGCTCCCCCCGGGGGATCGGATACGAGCAGTACTTC.

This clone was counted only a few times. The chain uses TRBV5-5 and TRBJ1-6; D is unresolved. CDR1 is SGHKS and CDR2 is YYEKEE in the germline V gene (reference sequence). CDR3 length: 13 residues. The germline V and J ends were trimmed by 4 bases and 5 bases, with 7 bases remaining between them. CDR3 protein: CASSPQDNSPLHF. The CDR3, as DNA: TGTGCCAGCAGCCCGCAGGATAATTCACCCCTCCACTTT. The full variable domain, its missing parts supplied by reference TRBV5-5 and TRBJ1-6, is DAGVTQSPTHLIKTRGQQVTLRCSPISGHKSVSWYQQVLGQGPQFIFQYYEKEERGRGNFPDRFSARQFPNYSSELNVNALLLGDSALYLCASSPQDNSPLHFGNGTRLTVT.

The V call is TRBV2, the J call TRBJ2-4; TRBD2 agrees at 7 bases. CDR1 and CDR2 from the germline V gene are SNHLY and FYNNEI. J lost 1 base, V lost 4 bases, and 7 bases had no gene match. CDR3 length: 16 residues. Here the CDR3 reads CASSVGRERAKNIQYF. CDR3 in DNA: TGTGCCAGCAGTGTAGGGCGGGAGCGGGCCAAAAACATTCAGTACTTC.

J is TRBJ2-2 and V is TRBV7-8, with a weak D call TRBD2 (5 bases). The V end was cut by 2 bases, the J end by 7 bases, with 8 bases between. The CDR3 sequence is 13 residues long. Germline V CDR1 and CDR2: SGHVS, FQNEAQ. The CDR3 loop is CASSLTGNGELFF. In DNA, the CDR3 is TGTGCCAGCAGCTTAACGGGGAACGGGGAGCTGTTTTTT.

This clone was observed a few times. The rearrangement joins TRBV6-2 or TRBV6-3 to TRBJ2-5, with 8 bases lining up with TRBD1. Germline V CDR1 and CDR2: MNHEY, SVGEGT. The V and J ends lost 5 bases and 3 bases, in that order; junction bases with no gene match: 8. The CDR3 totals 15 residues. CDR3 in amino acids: CASSTPGQVKETQYF. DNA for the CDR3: TGTGCCAGCAGTACCCCGGGACAGGTAAAAGAGACCCAGTACTTC.

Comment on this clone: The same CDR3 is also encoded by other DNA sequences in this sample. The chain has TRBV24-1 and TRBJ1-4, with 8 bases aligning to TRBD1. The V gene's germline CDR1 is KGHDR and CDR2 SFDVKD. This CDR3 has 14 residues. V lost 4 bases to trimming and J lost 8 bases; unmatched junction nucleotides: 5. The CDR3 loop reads CATSDPGQGEKLFF. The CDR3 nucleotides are TGTGCCACCAGTGACCCTGGACAGGGCGAAAAACTGTTTTTT.

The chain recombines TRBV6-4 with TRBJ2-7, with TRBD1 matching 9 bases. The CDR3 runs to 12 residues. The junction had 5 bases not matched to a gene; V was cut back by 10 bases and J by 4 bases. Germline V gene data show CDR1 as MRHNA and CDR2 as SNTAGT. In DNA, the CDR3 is TGTGCCAACCGGGACAGGGTGTACGAGCAGTACTTC. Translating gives CANRDRVYEQYF.

The CDR3 DNA reads TGTGCCATCAAGGACAGGGGGTCGAACGAGCAGTACTTC. Translation gives CAIKDRGSNEQYF. The V call is TRBV10-3, the J call TRBJ2-7, with TRBD1 matching over 10 bases. This CDR3 contains 13 residues. Losses at the gene ends were 7 bases for V and 5 bases for J; bases not matched to a gene: 5. Looked up from germline, CDR1 is ENHRY and CDR2 is SYGVKD.

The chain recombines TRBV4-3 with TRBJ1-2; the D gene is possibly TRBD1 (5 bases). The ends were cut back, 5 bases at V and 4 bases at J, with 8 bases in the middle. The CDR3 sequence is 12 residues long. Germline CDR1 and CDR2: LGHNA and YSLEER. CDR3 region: CASSSGRYGYTF. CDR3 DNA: TGCGCCAGCAGCTCAGGGCGCTATGGCTACACCTTC.

The CDR3, as DNA: TGTGCCAGCAGCACTACGGACAGGTTCGTCGGGGAGCTGTTTTTT. Protein product: CASSTTDRFVGELFF. This chain joins TRBV7-6 and TRBJ2-2; 7 positions agree with TRBD1. V was clipped by 5 bases and J by 7 bases; unmatched bases: 10. The CDR3 consists of 15 residues. Germline V CDR1 and CDR2: SGHVS, FNYEAQ.

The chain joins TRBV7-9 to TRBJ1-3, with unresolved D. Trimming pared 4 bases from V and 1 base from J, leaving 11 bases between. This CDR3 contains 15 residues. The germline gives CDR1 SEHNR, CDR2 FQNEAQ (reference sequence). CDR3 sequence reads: CASSSRVPSGNTIYF. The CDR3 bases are TGTGCCAGCAGCTCCCGGGTCCCGTCTGGAAACACCATATATTTT.

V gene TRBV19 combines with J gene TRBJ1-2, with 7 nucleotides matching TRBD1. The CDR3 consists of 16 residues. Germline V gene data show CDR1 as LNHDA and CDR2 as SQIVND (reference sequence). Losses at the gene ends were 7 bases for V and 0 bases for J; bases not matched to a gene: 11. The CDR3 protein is CASTSFRDSANYGYTF. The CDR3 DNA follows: TGTGCCAGTACCAGCTTCCGGGACAGCGCTAACTATGGCTACACCTTC.

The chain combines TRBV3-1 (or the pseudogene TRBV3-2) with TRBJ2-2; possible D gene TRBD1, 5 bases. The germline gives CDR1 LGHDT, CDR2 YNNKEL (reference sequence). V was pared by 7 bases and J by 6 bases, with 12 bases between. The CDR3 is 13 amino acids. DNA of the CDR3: TGTGCCAGCACCCCAGGGTATCCCGGGGAGCTGTTTTTT. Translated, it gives CASTPGYPGELFF.

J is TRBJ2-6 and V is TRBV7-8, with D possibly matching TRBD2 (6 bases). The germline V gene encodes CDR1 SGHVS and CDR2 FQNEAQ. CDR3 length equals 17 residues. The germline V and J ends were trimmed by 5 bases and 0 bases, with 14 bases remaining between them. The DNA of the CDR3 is TGTGCCAGCAGCCTCGTCGGGGGAACCTCTGGGGCCAACGTCCTGACTTTC. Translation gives CASSLVGGTSGANVLTF.

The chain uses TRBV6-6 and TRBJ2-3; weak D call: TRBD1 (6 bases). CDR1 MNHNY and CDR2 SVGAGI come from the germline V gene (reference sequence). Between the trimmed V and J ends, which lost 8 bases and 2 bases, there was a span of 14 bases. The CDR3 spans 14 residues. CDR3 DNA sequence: TGTGCCAGCTTGCCAGGGGCTCACACAGATACGCAGTATTTT. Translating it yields CASLPGAHTDTQYF.

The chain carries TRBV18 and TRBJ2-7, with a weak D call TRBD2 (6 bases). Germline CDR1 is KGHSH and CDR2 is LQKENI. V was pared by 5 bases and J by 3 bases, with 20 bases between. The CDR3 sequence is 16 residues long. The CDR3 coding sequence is TGTGCCAGCTCAATGTGGGGAAAAGCGGGTGACTACGAGCAGTACTTC. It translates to CASSMWGKAGDYEQYF.

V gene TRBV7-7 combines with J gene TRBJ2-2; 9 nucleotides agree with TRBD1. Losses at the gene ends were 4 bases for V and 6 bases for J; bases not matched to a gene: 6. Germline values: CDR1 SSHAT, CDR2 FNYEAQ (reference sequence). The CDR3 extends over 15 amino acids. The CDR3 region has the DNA TGTGCCAGCAGCTCCGGGACAGGGTTTGCCGGGGAGCTGTTTTTT. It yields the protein CASSSGTGFAGELFF.

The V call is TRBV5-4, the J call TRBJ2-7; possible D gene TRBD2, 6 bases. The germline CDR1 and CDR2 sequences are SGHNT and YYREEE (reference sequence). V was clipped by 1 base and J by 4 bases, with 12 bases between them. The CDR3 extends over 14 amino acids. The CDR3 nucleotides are TGTGCCAGCAGCTTGATCGGGAGCGCGTACGAGCAGTACTTC. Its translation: CASSLIGSAYEQYF.

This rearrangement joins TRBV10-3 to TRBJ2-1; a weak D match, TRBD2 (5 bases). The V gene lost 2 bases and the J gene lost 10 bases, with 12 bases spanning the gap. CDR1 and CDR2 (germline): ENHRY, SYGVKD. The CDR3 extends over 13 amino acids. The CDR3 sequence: CAISEGSGREQFF. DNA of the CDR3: TGTGCCATCAGTGAGGGGAGCGGCCGGGAGCAGTTCTTC.

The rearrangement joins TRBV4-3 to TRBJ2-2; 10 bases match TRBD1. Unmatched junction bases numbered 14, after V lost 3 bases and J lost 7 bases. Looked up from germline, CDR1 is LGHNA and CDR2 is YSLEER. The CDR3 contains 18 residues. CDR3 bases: TGCGCCAGCAGCCATGAAATACCCCGGACAGGGGGTGTCGGGGAGCTGTTTTTT. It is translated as CASSHEIPRTGGVGELFF.

This chain's CDR3 is CASSLNVAVNEQFF. CDR3 sequence (DNA): TGCGCCAGCAGCTTAAACGTCGCGGTTAATGAGCAGTTCTTC. The chain uses TRBV5-1 and TRBJ2-1; D remains ambiguous. Trimming pared 2 bases from V and 7 bases from J, leaving 13 bases between. This CDR3 is built from 14 residues. Germline-derived CDR1 and CDR2 are SGHRS and YFSETQ.

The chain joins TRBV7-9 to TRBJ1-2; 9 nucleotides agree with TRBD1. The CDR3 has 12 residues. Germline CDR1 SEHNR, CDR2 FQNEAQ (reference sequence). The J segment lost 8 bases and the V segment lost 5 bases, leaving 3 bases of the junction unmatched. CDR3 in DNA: TGTGCCAGCAGCCAGGACAGGGGCGGCTACACCTTC. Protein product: CASSQDRGGYTF.

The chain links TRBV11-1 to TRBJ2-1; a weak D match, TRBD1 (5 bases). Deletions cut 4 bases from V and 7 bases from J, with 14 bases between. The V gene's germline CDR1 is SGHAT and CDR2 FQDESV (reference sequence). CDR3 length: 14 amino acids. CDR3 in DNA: TGTGCCAGCAGCTCCCAAGGGGTGGGGAATGAGCAGTTCTTC. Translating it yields CASSSQGVGNEQFF.

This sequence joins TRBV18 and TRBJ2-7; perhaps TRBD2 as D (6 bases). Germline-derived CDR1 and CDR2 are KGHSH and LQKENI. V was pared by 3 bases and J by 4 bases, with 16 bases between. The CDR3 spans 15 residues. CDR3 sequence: CASSPSRTKAYEQYF. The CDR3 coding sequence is TGTGCCAGCTCACCCTCCCGGACTAAAGCTTACGAGCAGTACTTC.

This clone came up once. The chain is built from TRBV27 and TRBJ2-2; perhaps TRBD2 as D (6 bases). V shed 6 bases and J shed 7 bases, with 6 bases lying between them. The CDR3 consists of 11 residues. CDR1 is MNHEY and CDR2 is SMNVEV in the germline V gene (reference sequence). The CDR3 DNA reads TGTGCCAGCAGGGAGGGCGGGGAGCTGTTTTTT. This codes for CASREGGELFF.